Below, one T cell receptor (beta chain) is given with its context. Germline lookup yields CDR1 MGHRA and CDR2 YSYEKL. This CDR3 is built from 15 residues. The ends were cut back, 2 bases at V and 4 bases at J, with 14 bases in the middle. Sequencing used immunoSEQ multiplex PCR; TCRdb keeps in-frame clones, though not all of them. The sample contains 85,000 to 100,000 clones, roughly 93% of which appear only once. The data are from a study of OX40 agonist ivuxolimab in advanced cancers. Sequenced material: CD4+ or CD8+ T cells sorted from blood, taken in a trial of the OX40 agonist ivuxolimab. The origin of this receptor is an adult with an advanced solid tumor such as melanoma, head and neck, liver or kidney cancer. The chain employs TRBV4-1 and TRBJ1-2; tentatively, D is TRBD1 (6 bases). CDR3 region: CASSQIRTAPYGYTF. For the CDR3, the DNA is TGCGCCAGCAGCCAAATAAGGACAGCCCCCTATGGCTACACCTTC.